This record concerns one T cell receptor beta chain sequence. This sample is part of a study of molecular identifiers for immune sequencing clone quantification. Each CDR3 protein gets one entry after TCRdb re-called the PCR reads with MiXCR. The sample includes under 800,000 distinct CDR3 sequences, approximately 24% seen only once; the top ten take 0.78%. Germline V gene data show CDR1 as MDHEN and CDR2 as SYDVKM. The CDR3 covers 14 residues. With V trimmed by 6 bases and J by 6 bases, 7 bases remained unmatched. The sequence was collected from a human donor in good health. Some libraries in this study had Jurkat cell RNA spiked in. This chain uses TRBV28 with TRBJ2-7; 11 bases agree with TRBD2. The sample was naive CD8+ T cells from blood, with Jurkat cell RNA spiked in. Noted subset: FACS-sorted CD8+CD4-CCR7+CD45RA+ naive T cells. CDR3 residues: CASSLTSGIGEQYF. The CDR3 nucleotides are TGTGCCAGCAGCCTGACTAGCGGGATAGGCGAGCAGTACTTC. The full variable domain, rest sourced from reference TRBV28 and TRBJ2-7, is DVKVTQSSRYLVKRTGEKVFLECVQDMDHENMFWYRQDPGLGLRLIYFSYDVKMKEKGDIPEGYSVSREKKERFSLILESASTNQTSMYLCASSLTSGIGEQYFGPGTRLTVT.